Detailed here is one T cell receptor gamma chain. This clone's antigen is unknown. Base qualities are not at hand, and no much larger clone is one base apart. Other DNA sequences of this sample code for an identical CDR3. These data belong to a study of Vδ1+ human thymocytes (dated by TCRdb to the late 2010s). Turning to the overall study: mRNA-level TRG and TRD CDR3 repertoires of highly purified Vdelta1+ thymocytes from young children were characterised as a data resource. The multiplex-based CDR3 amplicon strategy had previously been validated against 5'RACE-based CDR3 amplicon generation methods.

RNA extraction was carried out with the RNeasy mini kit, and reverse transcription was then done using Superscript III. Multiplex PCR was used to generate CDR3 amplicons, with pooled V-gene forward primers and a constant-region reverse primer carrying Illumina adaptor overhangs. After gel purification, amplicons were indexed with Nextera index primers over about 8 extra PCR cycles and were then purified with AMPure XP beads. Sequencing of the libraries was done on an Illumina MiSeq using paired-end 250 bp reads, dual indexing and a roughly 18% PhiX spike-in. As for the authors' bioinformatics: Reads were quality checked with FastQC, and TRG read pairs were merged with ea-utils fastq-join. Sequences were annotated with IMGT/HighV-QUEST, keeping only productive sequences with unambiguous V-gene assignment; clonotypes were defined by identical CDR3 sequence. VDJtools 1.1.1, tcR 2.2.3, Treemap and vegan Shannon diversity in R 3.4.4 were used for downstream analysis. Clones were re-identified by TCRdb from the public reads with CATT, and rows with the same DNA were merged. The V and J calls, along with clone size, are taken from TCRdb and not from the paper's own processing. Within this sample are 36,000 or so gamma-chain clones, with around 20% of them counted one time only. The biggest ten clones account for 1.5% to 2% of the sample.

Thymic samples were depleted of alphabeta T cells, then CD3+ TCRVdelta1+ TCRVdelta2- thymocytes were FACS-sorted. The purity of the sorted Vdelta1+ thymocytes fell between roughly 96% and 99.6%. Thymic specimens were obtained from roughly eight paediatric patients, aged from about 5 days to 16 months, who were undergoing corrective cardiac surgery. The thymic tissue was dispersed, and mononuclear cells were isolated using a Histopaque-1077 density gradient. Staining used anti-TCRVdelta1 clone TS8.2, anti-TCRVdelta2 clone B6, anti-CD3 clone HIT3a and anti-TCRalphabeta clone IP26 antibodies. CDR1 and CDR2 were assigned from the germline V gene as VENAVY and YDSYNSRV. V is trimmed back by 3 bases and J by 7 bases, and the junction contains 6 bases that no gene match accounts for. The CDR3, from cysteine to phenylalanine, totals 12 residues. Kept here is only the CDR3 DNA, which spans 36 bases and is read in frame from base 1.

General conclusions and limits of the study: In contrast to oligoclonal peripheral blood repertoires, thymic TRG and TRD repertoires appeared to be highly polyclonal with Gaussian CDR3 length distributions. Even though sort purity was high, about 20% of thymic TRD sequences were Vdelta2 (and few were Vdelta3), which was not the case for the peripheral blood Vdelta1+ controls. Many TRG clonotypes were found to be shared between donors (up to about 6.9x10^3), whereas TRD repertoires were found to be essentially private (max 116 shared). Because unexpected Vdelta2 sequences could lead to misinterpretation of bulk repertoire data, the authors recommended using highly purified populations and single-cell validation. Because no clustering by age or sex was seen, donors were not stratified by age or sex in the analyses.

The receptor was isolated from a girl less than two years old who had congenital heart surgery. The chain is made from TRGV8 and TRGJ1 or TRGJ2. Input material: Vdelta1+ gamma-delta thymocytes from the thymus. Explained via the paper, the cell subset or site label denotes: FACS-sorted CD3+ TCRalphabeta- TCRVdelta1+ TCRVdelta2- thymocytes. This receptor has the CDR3 CATWDSGYKKLF. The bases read TGTGCCACCTGGGATTCGGGGTATAAGAAACTCTTT.